A selection of T cell receptor beta chains follows, all from one sample in a study of blood T cell repertoires in COVID-19. Assay: immunoSEQ multiplex PCR; the TCRdb copy retains only in-frame clones and omits some. In the table there are about 300,000 clones, roughly 87% of which are singletons. Sample: PBMCs or T cells enriched from blood (not recorded which). The origin of the receptors is a woman in her twenties or thirties who had recovered from COVID-19. Both conserved end residues are part of each CDR3. The order of the fields is J gene, clone size, D gene, V gene, CDR3 protein, CDR3 DNA. D genes are given only for firm matches. Some rows have no size entry. The others give once, few or many, or a class for an expanded clone.

TRBJ1-4,.,.,TRBV6-5,CASREHGGEKLFF,TGTGCCAGCCGGGAACACGGTGGTGAAAAACTGTTTTTT
TRBJ1-3,.,TRBD1,TRBV19,CASSEPGQGASGNTIYF,TGTGCCAGTAGTGAACCGGGACAGGGGGCTAGTGGAAACACCATATATTTT
TRBJ1-1,.,TRBD1,TRBV7-8,CASSTMGQGSTEAFF,TGTGCCAGCAGCACAATGGGACAGGGAAGTACTGAAGCTTTCTTT
TRBJ2-7,.,.,TRBV6-6,CASTPHSGVEQYF,TGTGCCAGCACCCCCCATAGCGGAGTCGAGCAGTACTTC
TRBJ1-2,.,TRBD1,TRBV5-5,CASRAGQDPWYGYTF,TGTGCCAGCAGAGCTGGACAGGACCCATGGTATGGCTACACCTTC
TRBJ1-1,.,.,TRBV19,CASSPRGPGAQAFF,TGTGCCAGTAGTCCTAGGGGCCCAGGGGCACAAGCTTTCTTT
TRBJ1-1,.,.,TRBV3-1/TRBV3-2,CASSQETRGEAFF,TGTGCCAGCAGCCAAGAAACTCGCGGAGAAGCTTTCTTT
TRBJ1-1,.,.,TRBV7-2,CASSFYTANPAPEAFF,TGTGCCAGCAGCTTTTATACAGCCAACCCCGCGCCTGAAGCTTTCTTT
TRBJ1-2,.,TRBD1,TRBV2,CASSEVGTGFYGYTF,TGTGCCAGCAGTGAAGTTGGGACAGGGTTCTACGGCTACACCTTC
TRBJ2-7,.,.,TRBV21-1,CASSKERVPSYEQYF,TGTGCCAGCAGCAAGGAGCGGGTGCCCTCCTACGAGCAGTACTTC
TRBJ1-1,.,.,TRBV12-3/TRBV12-4,CASSLSAAGAFF,TGTGCCAGCAGTTTATCCGCGGCGGGGGCTTTCTTT
TRBJ1-1,.,.,TRBV5-1,CASSLQQVPVEAFF,TGCGCCAGCAGCTTACAACAGGTCCCAGTAGAAGCTTTCTTT
TRBJ2-5,.,.,TRBV18,CASSPGQGQETQYF,TGTGCCAGCTCACCGGGGCAGGGCCAAGAGACCCAGTACTTC
TRBJ1-6,.,.,TRBV9,CASSLMGSSYNSPLHF,TGTGCCAGCAGCTTAATGGGGAGCTCCTATAATTCACCCCTCCACTTT
TRBJ1-5,.,.,TRBV2,CASRGGTNQPQHF,TGTGCCAGCAGGGGGGGTACTAATCAGCCCCAGCATTTT
TRBJ2-2,.,.,TRBV21-1,CASPADSPRGTGELFF,TGTGCCAGCCCGGCGGACTCACCGCGGGGTACCGGGGAGCTGTTTTTT
TRBJ2-7,.,.,TRBV7-9,CASSQRTVSSYEQYF,TGTGCCAGCAGCCAGCGGACCGTAAGCTCCTACGAGCAGTACTTC
TRBJ1-5,.,.,TRBV7-3,CASSLTHNQPQHF,TGTGCCAGCAGCTTAACTCACAATCAGCCCCAGCATTTT
TRBJ2-7,.,TRBD1,TRBV11-1,CASSSEWDRAGYEQYF,TGTGCCAGCAGCTCGGAGTGGGACAGGGCGGGGTACGAGCAGTACTTC
TRBJ1-1,few,TRBD1,TRBV7-9,CASSPLDRGSSTEAFF,TGTGCCAGCAGCCCCCTCGACAGGGGGTCGAGCACTGAAGCTTTCTTT
TRBJ1-1,.,.,TRBV6-2/TRBV6-3,CASSYRRSKNTEAFF,TGTGCCAGCAGTTACAGGAGATCCAAGAACACTGAAGCTTTCTTT
TRBJ2-2,.,TRBD2,TRBV15,CATNPGGGRKTGELFF,TGTGCCACCAACCCTGGCGGGGGGCGGAAGACCGGGGAGCTGTTTTTT
TRBJ2-5,.,.,TRBV5-1,CASGPGGRGTQYF,TGCGCCAGTGGCCCTGGGGGCCGGGGGACCCAGTACTTC
TRBJ1-6,.,.,TRBV28,CASSLIGSNSPLHF,TGTGCCAGCAGTTTAATCGGGAGTAATTCACCCCTCCACTTT
TRBJ1-1,.,.,TRBV10-3,CAPREAEAFF,TGTGCCCCAAGGGAGGCTGAAGCTTTCTTT
TRBJ1-5,.,.,TRBV7-2,CASSYRQAREPQHF,TGTGCCAGCAGCTACAGACAGGCAAGAGAACCCCAGCATTTT
TRBJ2-3,.,.,TRBV5-1,CASSQSTDTQYF,TGCGCCAGCAGCCAAAGCACAGATACGCAGTATTTT
TRBJ2-3,.,TRBD2,TRBV9,CASSREEDTQYF,TGTGCCAGCAGCCGGGAGGAGGATACGCAGTATTTT
TRBJ1-2,.,.,TRBV6-5,CASSYRNRDGYTF,TGTGCCAGCAGTTACCGTAACAGGGATGGCTACACCTTC
TRBJ1-2,.,.,TRBV30,CAWSVRRESPYGYTF,TGTGCCTGGAGTGTACGCAGGGAATCCCCCTATGGCTACACCTTC
TRBJ2-2,.,TRBD2,TRBV7-2,CASSRMRGAGTGELFF,TGTGCCAGCAGCCGTATGCGGGGGGCCGGGACCGGGGAGCTGTTTTTT
TRBJ1-2,.,.,TRBV10-2,CASSETADHRGYTF,TGCGCCAGCAGTGAAACGGCGGATCATAGGGGCTACACCTTC
TRBJ1-1,.,.,TRBV3-1/TRBV3-2,CASSHRGGTTEAFF,TGTGCCAGCAGCCACCGGGGGGGAACCACTGAAGCTTTCTTT
TRBJ1-2,.,TRBD1,TRBV10-2,CASSAGQANYGYTF,TGCGCCAGCAGTGCGGGACAGGCTAACTATGGCTACACCTTC
TRBJ1-4,.,TRBD1,TRBV4-1,CASSQVRQGAGGEKLFF,TGCGCCAGCAGCCAAGTGCGACAGGGGGCGGGAGGGGAAAAACTGTTTTTT
TRBJ1-5,.,.,TRBV7-6,CASSLGDTSWPQHF,TGTGCCAGCAGCTTAGGGGACACCTCATGGCCCCAGCATTTT
TRBJ2-5,once,TRBD2,TRBV3-1/TRBV3-2,CASSQPASGKRKTQYF,TGTGCCAGCAGCCAGCCAGCTAGCGGGAAGCGGAAGACCCAGTACTTC